The next 8 T cell receptor beta chains were all read from a single sample in a study of cytomegalovirus exposure and HLA in healthy donors. PCR used 60 Vbeta primers and 13 Jbeta primers. Only in-frame clones appear in the TCRdb table, and some are missing; sequencing was by immunoSEQ multiplex PCR. Of around 190,000 clones in the sample, around 83% were seen once. Sequencing was done on a sample of PBMCs. The receptors here all came from a middle-aged man in good health and CMV-seropositive.

This chain uses TRBV19 with TRBJ2-7; 7 nucleotides align to TRBD1. CDR1 is LNHDA and CDR2 is SQIVND in the germline V gene (reference sequence). The CDR3 consists of 15 residues. J gave up 7 bases and V 4 bases, and 13 bases lay outside the gene matches. The CDR3: CASSTGGQAVGEQYF. In DNA, the CDR3 is TGTGCCAGTAGTACAGGTGGACAGGCCGTGGGGGAGCAGTACTTC.

The chain uses TRBV19 and TRBJ1-2, with D uncertain. With 3 bases removed from V and 1 base from J, the gap between germline ends came to 6 bases. This CDR3 is 13 amino acids long. Germline CDR1 reads LNHDA; CDR2 reads SQIVND (reference sequence). Written as DNA, the CDR3 is TGTGCCAGTAGTATCGACATTAACTATGGCTACACCTTC. This gives the protein CASSIDINYGYTF.

V usage is TRBV6-6 and J usage is TRBJ2-7, with D maybe TRBD2 (7 bases). Germline values: CDR1 MNHNY, CDR2 SVGAGI (reference sequence). CDR3 size: 16 residues. V lost 3 bases and J lost 2, with 17 bases in between. The CDR3 loop reads CASSYHPGAGAYEQYF. CDR3 nucleotide sequence: TGTGCCAGCAGTTATCACCCGGGGGCGGGGGCCTACGAGCAGTACTTC.

The CDR3 spells CASSVPTGAQNTPTDTQYF. CDR3 sequence (DNA): TGTGCCAGCAGCGTTCCGACAGGGGCCCAAAATACCCCCACAGATACGCAGTATTTT. The chain links TRBV9 to TRBJ2-3; TRBD1 matches at 8 bases. Germline V CDR1 and CDR2: SGDLS, YYNGEE. V was clipped by 2 bases and J by 2 bases; unmatched bases: 16. The CDR3 has 19 amino acids. Combining the CDR3 with reference TRBV9 and TRBJ2-3 gives the whole variable domain DSGVTQTPKHLITATGQRVTLRCSPRSGDLSVYWYQQSLDQGLQFLIQYYNGEERAKGNILERFSAQQFPDLHSELNLSSLELGDSALYFCASSVPTGAQNTPTDTQYFGPGTRLTVL.

The chain recombines TRBV7-2 with TRBJ1-2, with 7 positions matching TRBD1. Germline assignment: CDR1 SGHTA and CDR2 FQGNSA. This CDR3 has 14 amino acids. V gave up 5 bases and J gave up 7 bases; unmatched junction bases: 10. The CDR3 loop is CASSHRQGRSGYTF. CDR3 coding DNA: TGTGCCAGCAGCCATAGACAGGGACGAAGTGGCTACACCTTC.

The gene calls are TRBV7-3 and TRBJ2-1; TRBD1 agrees at 9 bases. The CDR3 runs to 16 residues. Trimming at V came to 1 base and at J to 5 bases, leaving 6 bases not matched to a gene. The V gene's germline CDR1 is SGHTA and CDR2 FQGTGA. CDR3 loop: CASSLMGQGQHNEQFF. CDR3 sequence (DNA): TGTGCCAGCAGCTTAATGGGACAGGGACAGCACAATGAGCAGTTCTTC.

The chain is built from TRBV7-9 and TRBJ1-4; 8 nucleotides agree with TRBD1. From germline, CDR1 is SEHNR and CDR2 FQNEAQ (reference sequence). Germline trimming cut 2 bases from V and 4 bases from J; bases unmatched to any gene: 6. This CDR3 has 16 amino acids. The CDR3: CASSLPTGTGNEKLFF. CDR3 DNA sequence: TGTGCCAGCAGCTTACCCACCGGGACAGGTAATGAAAAACTGTTTTTT.

The V gene is TRBV18, the J gene TRBJ1-2; no clear D gene. In germline, CDR1 is KGHSH, CDR2 LQKENI. V was cut by 4 bases and J by 3 bases, with 9 bases left in between. There are 13 residues in the CDR3. As DNA, the CDR3 is TGTGCCAGCTCACTACCAGTAGACTATGGCTACACCTTC. Encoded protein: CASSLPVDYGYTF.